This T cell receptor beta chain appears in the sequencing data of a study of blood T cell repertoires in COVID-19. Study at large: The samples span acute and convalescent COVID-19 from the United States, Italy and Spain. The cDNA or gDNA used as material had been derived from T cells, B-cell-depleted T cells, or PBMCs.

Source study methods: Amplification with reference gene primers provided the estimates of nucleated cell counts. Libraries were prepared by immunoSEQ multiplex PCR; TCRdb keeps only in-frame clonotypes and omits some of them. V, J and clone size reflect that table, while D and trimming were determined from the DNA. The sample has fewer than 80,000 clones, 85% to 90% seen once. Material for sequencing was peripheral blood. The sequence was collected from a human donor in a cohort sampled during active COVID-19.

CDR3 DNA sequence: TGTGCCAGCACCCGCAGGAACAACTATGGCTACACCTTC. Amino acid sequence: CASTRRNNYGYTF. V is TRBV7-2 and J is TRBJ1-2; D not certain. Looked up from germline, CDR1 is SGHTA and CDR2 is FQGNSA. Trimming removed 7 bases from V and 2 bases from J, with 11 bases in between. This CDR3 has 13 amino acids.